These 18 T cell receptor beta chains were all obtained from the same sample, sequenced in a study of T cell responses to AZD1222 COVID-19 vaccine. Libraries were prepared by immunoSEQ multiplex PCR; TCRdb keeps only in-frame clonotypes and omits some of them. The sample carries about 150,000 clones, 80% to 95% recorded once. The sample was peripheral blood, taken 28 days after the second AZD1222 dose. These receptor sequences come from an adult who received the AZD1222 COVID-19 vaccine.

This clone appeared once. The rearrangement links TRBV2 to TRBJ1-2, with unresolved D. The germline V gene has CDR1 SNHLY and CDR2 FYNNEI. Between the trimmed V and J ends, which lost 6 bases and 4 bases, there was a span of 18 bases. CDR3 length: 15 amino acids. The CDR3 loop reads CASRNYVGVGYGYTF. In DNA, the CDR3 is TGTGCCAGCAGGAACTATGTGGGAGTGGGCTATGGCTACACCTTC.

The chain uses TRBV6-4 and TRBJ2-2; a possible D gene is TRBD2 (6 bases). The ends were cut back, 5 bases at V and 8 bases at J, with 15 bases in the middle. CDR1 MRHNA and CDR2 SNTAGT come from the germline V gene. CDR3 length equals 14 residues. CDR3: CASSIRDSGGELFF. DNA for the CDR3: TGTGCCAGCAGTATCCGGGACTCTGGTGGGGAGCTGTTTTTT.

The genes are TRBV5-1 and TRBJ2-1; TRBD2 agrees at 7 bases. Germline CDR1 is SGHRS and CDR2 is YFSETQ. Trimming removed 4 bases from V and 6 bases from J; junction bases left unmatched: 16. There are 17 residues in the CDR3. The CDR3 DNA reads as TGCGCCAGCAGCGCCCCCTCCGGGGGGACTGGCCTCAATGAGCAGTTCTTC. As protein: CASSAPSGGTGLNEQFF.

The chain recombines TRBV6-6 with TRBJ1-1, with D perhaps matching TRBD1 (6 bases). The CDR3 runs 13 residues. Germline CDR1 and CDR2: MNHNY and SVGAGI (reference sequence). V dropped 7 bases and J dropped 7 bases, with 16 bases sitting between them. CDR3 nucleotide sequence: TGTGCCAGCACCCCCCCCGGACAGCTTGAAGCTTTCTTT. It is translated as CASTPPGQLEAFF.

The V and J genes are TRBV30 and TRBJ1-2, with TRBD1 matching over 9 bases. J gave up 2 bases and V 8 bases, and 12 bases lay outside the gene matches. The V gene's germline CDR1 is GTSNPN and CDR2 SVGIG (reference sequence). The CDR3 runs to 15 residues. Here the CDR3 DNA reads TGTGCCCGAGGAATCCATGGGACAGGGAACTATGGCTACACCTTC. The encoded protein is CARGIHGTGNYGYTF.

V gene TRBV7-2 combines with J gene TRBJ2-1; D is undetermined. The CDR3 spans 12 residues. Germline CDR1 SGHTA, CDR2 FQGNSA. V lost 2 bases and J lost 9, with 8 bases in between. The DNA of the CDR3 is TGTGCCAGCAGCTTAAGGGTCCCTGAGCAGTTCTTC. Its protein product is CASSLRVPEQFF. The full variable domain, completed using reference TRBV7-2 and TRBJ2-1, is GAGVSQSPSNKVTEKGKDVELRCDPISGHTALYWYRQSLGQGLEFLIYFQGNSAPDKSGLPSDRFSAERTGGSVSTLTIQRTQQEDSAVYLCASSLRVPEQFFGPGTRLTVL.

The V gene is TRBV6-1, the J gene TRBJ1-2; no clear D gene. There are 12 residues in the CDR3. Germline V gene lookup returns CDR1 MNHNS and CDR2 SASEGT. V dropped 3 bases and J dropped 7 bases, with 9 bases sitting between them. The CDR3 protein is CASSEILVGYTF. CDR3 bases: TGTGCCAGCAGTGAGATACTGGTTGGCTACACCTTC.

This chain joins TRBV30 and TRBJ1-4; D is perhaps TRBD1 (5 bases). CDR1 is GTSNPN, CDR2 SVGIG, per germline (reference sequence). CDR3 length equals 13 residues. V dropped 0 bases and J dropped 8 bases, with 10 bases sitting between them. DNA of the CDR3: TGTGCCTGGAGTGTGGGGGTGCCAGAAAAACTGTTTTTT. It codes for CAWSVGVPEKLFF.

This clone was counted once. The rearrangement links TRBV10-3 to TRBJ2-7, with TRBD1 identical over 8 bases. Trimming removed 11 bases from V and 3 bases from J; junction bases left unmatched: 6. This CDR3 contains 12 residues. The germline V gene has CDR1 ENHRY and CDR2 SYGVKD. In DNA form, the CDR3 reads TGTGCCTCCAGTACAGGGGGCTACGAGCAGTACTTC. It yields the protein CASSTGGYEQYF.

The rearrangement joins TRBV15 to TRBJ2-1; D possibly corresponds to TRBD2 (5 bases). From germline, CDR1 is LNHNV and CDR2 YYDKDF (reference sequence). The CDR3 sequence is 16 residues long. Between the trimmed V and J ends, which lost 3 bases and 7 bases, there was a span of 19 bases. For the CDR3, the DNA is TGTGCCACCAGCAGCCGGGCGGACTCCCCTCGGAATGAGCAGTTCTTC. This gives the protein CATSSRADSPRNEQFF. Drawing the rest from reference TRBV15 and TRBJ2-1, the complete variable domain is DAMVIQNPRYQVTQFGKPVTLSCSQTLNHNVMYWYQQKSSQAPKLLFHYYDKDFNNEADTPDNFQSRRPNTSFCFLDIRSPGLGDTAMYLCATSSRADSPRNEQFFGPGTRLTVL.

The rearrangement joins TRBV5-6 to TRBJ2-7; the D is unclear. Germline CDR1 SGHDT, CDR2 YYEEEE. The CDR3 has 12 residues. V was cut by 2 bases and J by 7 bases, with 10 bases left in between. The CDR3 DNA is TGTGCCAGCAGCTTCTCTTCGCGGGAGCAGTACTTC. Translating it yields CASSFSSREQYF.

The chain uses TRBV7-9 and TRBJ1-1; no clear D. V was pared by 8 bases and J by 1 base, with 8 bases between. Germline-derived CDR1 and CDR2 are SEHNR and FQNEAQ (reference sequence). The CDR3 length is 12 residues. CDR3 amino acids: CASRTGNTEAFF. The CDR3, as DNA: TGTGCCAGCCGGACGGGGAACACTGAAGCTTTCTTT.

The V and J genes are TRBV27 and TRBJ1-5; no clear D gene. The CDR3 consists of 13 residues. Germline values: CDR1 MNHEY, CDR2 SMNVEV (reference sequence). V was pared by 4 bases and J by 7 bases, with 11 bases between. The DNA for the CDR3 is TGTGCCAGCAGTTCTCGGTTGGACCAGCCCCAGCATTTT. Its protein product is CASSSRLDQPQHF.

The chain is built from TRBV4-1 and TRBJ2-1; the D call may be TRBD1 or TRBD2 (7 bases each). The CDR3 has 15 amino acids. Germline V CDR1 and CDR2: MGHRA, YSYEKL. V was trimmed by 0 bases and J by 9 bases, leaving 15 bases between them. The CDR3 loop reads CASSQDQAGGGEQFF. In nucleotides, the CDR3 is TGCGCCAGCAGCCAAGATCAGGCAGGGGGGGGTGAGCAGTTCTTC.

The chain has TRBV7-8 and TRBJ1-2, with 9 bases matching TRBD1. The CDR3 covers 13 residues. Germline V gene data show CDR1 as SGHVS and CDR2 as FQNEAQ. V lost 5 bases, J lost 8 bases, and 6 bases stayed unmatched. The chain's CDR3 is CASSRDRAQGYTF. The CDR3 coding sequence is TGTGCCAGCAGCAGGGACAGGGCTCAAGGCTACACCTTC.

CDR3 in DNA: TGCGCCAGCAGCTCTCGACAGGGAGGCTACGAGCAGTACTTC. This translates into CASSSRQGGYEQYF. The chain combines TRBV5-1 with TRBJ2-7; the D gene is possibly TRBD1 (7 bases). Between the trimmed V and J ends, which lost 3 bases and 3 bases, there was a span of 13 bases. This CDR3 has 14 amino acids. Germline V lookup: CDR1 SGHRS, CDR2 YFSETQ.

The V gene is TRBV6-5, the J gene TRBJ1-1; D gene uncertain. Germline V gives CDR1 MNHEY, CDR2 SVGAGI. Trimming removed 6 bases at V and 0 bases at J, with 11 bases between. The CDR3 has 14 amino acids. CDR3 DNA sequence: TGTGCCAGCAGCCTATCTAACTTGAACACTGAAGCTTTCTTT. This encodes CASSLSNLNTEAFF.

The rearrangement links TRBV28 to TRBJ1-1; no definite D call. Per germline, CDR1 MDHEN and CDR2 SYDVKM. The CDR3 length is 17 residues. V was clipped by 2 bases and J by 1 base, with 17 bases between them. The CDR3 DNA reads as TGTGCCAGCAGTTTACCCGCCTCCCCGAGTACGAACACTGAAGCTTTCTTT. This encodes CASSLPASPSTNTEAFF.